Below, 15 T cell receptor beta chains from the same sample are listed, as sequenced in a study of blood T cell repertoires in COVID-19. Repertoires were generated with immunoSEQ multiplex PCR, while TCRdb's copy carries only in-frame clones and drops some. Of hundreds of thousands of clones in the sample, roughly 85% were seen once. Sample: PBMCs or T cells enriched from blood (not recorded which). Receptors originate from a man aged 40-49 years who had recovered from COVID-19.

The chain is built from TRBV7-3 and TRBJ2-7, with 7 nucleotides matching TRBD1. Germline CDR1 and CDR2: SGHTA and FQGTGA. CDR3 length: 15 residues. Trimming took 5 bases from V and 4 from J; bases not matched to a gene: 11. The CDR3 loop is CASSPYPTGTYEQYF. The CDR3 DNA reads as TGTGCCAGCAGCCCATACCCGACAGGGACGTACGAGCAGTACTTC.

Only one count was recorded for this clone. The rearrangement joins TRBV30 to TRBJ2-1, with D tentatively TRBD2 (5 bases). The CDR3 is 17 amino acids. The germline CDR1 and CDR2 sequences are GTSNPN and SVGIG (reference sequence). The CDR3 DNA sequence: TGTGCGTCCGGTGGGGTTCTTGGTAGCGTTAGAAACAATGAGCAGTTCTTC. It is translated as CASGGVLGSVRNNEQFF.

The rearrangement uses TRBV19 and TRBJ1-3; TRBD1 matches 7 bases. CDR3 length: 13 amino acids. V lost 8 bases to trimming and J lost 2 bases; unmatched junction nucleotides: 3. The germline V gene has CDR1 LNHDA and CDR2 SQIVND (reference sequence). CDR3 residues: CASETGAGNTIYF. CDR3 bases: TGTGCCAGTGAAACAGGGGCTGGAAACACCATATATTTT.

The chain is built from TRBV6-2 or TRBV6-3 and TRBJ2-7; D gene uncertain. This CDR3 spans 14 amino acids. V was shortened by 4 bases and J by 6 bases, with 16 bases between the two germline ends. Germline CDR1 and CDR2: MNHEY and SVGEGT. DNA for the CDR3: TGTGCCAGCAGTTTATCTAGTTCCTCGGGCGAGCAGTACTTC. Amino acid sequence: CASSLSSSSGEQYF.

The chain recombines TRBV6-5 with TRBJ2-7, with 8 bases fitting TRBD1. CDR3 length: 14 residues. J was trimmed by 2 bases and V by 5 bases; bases with no gene match: 5. The germline V gene encodes CDR1 MNHEY and CDR2 SVGAGI. This CDR3 is CASSRDRSTYEQYF. Here the CDR3 DNA reads TGTGCCAGCAGTAGGGACAGGTCCACCTACGAGCAGTACTTC.

The J gene is TRBJ1-1, the V gene TRBV7-3, with TRBD1 identical over 10 bases. Germline CDR1 is SGHTA and CDR2 is FQGTGA. V was clipped by 5 bases and J by 7 bases; unmatched bases: 4. This CDR3 is built from 13 residues. The chain's CDR3 is CASSPTGGGEAFF. In DNA form, the CDR3 reads TGTGCCAGCAGCCCGACAGGGGGCGGTGAAGCTTTCTTT.

This clone was detected once. V and J are TRBV19 and TRBJ1-1; no reliable D call. Germline V CDR1 and CDR2: LNHDA, SQIVND (reference sequence). The CDR3 runs 13 residues. The V end was cut by 7 bases, the J end by 7 bases, with 16 bases between. CDR3 DNA sequence: TGTGCCAGTACCCAACCCGACGGACTTGAAGCTTTCTTT. This codes for CASTQPDGLEAFF.

This clone has only a few counts. The gene calls are TRBV29-1 and TRBJ2-5; TRBD2 is a possible D gene (6 bases). This CDR3 comprises 12 residues. V lost 7 bases and J 3 bases, leaving 12 bases between the germline ends. The germline V gene encodes CDR1 SQVTM and CDR2 ANQGSEA. CDR3 DNA sequence: TGCAGCGGGAGGGATCAAAAAGAGACCCAGTACTTC. Amino acids: CSGRDQKETQYF.

The chain combines TRBV7-9 with TRBJ2-1; TRBD1 matches 9 bases. Per germline, CDR1 SEHNR and CDR2 FQNEAQ (reference sequence). V trimming: 8 bases; J trimming: 7 bases; junction bases outside the gene matches: 12. This CDR3 spans 15 amino acids. DNA for the CDR3: TGTGCCAGCGTGCGTCCCGGGACAGGGATTAATGAGCAGTTCTTC. Its protein product is CASVRPGTGINEQFF.

In its sample, this clone was seen a few times. The chain uses TRBV2 and TRBJ1-1, with 7 positions matching TRBD1. CDR3 length: 15 amino acids. With 3 bases clipped from V and 4 bases from J, the junction kept 8 bases outside the gene matches. Germline assignment: CDR1 SNHLY and CDR2 FYNNEI. The CDR3 DNA reads as TGTGCCAGCAGTGACCAAGACAGGGCGGGCACTGAAGCTTTCTTT. Translating it yields CASSDQDRAGTEAFF.

The chain employs TRBV4-1 and TRBJ2-5, with 7 bases matching TRBD1. The CDR3 spans 14 residues. Germline V CDR1 and CDR2: MGHRA, YSYEKL. Losses at the gene ends were 4 bases for V and 4 bases for J; bases not matched to a gene: 6. DNA of the CDR3: TGCGCCAGCAGCCCATACAGGGGCATAGAGACCCAGTACTTC. Translation: CASSPYRGIETQYF.

The V gene is TRBV5-1, the J gene TRBJ1-1; D is uncertain. The CDR3 sequence is 13 residues long. Germline assignment: CDR1 SGHRS and CDR2 YFSETQ. Trimming pared 2 bases from V and 4 bases from J, leaving 9 bases between. The CDR3 reads CASSFKRGTEAFF. The DNA for the CDR3 is TGCGCCAGCAGCTTTAAGCGGGGCACTGAAGCTTTCTTT. Together with reference TRBV5-1 and TRBJ1-1, the CDR3 gives the full variable domain: KAGVTQTPRYLIKTRGQQVTLSCSPISGHRSVSWYQQTPGQGLQFLFEYFSETQRNKGNFPGRFSGRQFSNSRSEMNVSTLELGDSALYLCASSFKRGTEAFFGQGTRLTVV.

The chain employs TRBV28 and TRBJ2-5, with D perhaps TRBD2 (6 bases). Germline-derived CDR1 and CDR2 are MDHEN and SYDVKM. V lost 1 base and J lost 0, with 12 bases in between. The CDR3 extends over 16 amino acids. Here the CDR3 reads CASSLLGRRDQETQYF. The CDR3 bases are TGTGCCAGCAGTTTATTAGGGCGGAGGGACCAAGAGACCCAGTACTTC.

This clone has only a few counts. V gene TRBV14 combines with J gene TRBJ1-2; a possible D gene is TRBD1 (6 bases). The CDR3 covers 15 residues. CDR1 SGHDN and CDR2 FVKESK come from the germline V gene. Trimming pared 0 bases from V and 7 bases from J, leaving 15 bases between. The CDR3 region has the DNA TGTGCCAGCAGCCAAGACCTGGGGGCCTATACTGGCTACACCTTC. It encodes CASSQDLGAYTGYTF. Supplemented by reference TRBV14 and TRBJ1-2, the full variable domain reads EAGVTQFPSHSVIEKGQTVTLRCDPISGHDNLYWYRRVMGKEIKFLLHFVKESKQDESGMPNNRFLAERTGGTYSTLKVQPAELEDSGVYFCASSQDLGAYTGYTFGSGTRLTVV.

This chain uses TRBV19 with TRBJ1-2; 8 bases are a match to TRBD1. After removal of 3 bases from V and 10 bases from J, the junction contained 7 bases not matched to a gene. This CDR3 contains 13 residues. From germline, CDR1 is LNHDA and CDR2 SQIVND (reference sequence). CDR3: CASSMDRVWPYTF. CDR3 nucleotide sequence: TGTGCCAGTAGTATGGACAGGGTATGGCCCTACACCTTC. Complete variable domain (other parts from reference TRBV19 and TRBJ1-2): DGGITQSPKYLFRKEGQNVTLSCEQNLNHDAMYWYRQDPGQGLRLIYYSQIVNDFQKGDIAEGYSVSREKKESFPLTVTSAQKNPTAFYLCASSMDRVWPYTFGSGTRLTVV.